A single sample gave rise to the 27 T cell receptor beta chains below, sequenced in a study of beta chain features in type 1 diabetes (dated by TCRdb to 2016 to 2019). Antigens of these TCRs are unknown. Receptors were amplified or captured by the immunoSEQ multiplex PCR assay. The entire amount of isolated RNA was reverse transcribed using the High Capacity cDNA Reverse Transcription Kit, so the sequenced TCRB transcripts were expressed ones. This is the immuneACCESS table as TCRdb keeps it, with only in-frame sequences that have V and J called. A part of the clones is gone; compared with another copy, unresolved V genes explain less than half, and the rest is unexplained. Across this sample there are roughly 700,000 clones, with around an eighth seen only once. The leading ten clones occupy 0.02% to 0.025% of the sample. What the research found in general, with its limitations: Type 1 diabetes patients showed a moderate but significant shortening of TCRB CDR3 length in all four CD4+ subsets.

Sequencing was done on a sample of naive CD4+ T cells from blood. The meaning of the sample's cell subset or site label: true naive CD4+ T cells. These receptors came from a man aged 18 to 30 with type 1 diabetes.

V and J are TRBV4-1 and TRBJ2-7, with TRBD1 matching 7 bases. The germline gives CDR1 MGHRA, CDR2 YSYEKL. Trimming took 5 bases from V and 5 from J; bases not matched to a gene: 12. The CDR3 length is 15 residues. CDR3 nucleotide sequence: TGCGCCAGCAGCTCGCAGGGGGTGAGGGGCCACGAGCAGTACTTC. Amino acid sequence: CASSSQGVRGHEQYF.

The chain carries TRBV15 and TRBJ2-3, with D maybe TRBD1 (5 bases). Trimming removed 1 base at V and 7 bases at J, with 15 bases between. The CDR3 has 15 residues. Per germline, CDR1 LNHNV and CDR2 YYDKDF (reference sequence). CDR3 sequence: CATSRGGRASNTQYF. The CDR3 nucleotides read TGTGCCACCAGCAGAGGCGGCAGGGCAAGCAATACGCAGTATTTT.

This clone was observed a handful of times. This chain joins TRBV18 and TRBJ2-3, with D possibly matching TRBD1 (5 bases). V gave up 3 bases and J gave up 0 bases, with 10 bases separating them. The CDR3 runs 15 residues. The germline V gene encodes CDR1 KGHSH and CDR2 LQKENI. The CDR3 reads CASSPSGPSTDTQYF. CDR3 coding DNA: TGTGCCAGCTCACCTTCAGGGCCTAGCACAGATACGCAGTATTTT.

V gene TRBV7-8 combines with J gene TRBJ2-3; TRBD2 aligns across 11 bases. The CDR3 length is 20 residues. Per the germline V gene, CDR1 is SGHVS and CDR2 is FQNEAQ. V gave up 4 bases and J gave up 0 bases; unmatched junction bases: 15. This chain's CDR3 is CASSSPLAGALKTSTDTQYF. CDR3 coding DNA: TGTGCCAGCAGCTCCCCACTAGCGGGGGCCCTAAAGACTAGCACAGATACGCAGTATTTT.

The V and J genes are TRBV30 and TRBJ1-2; TRBD1 is a possible D gene (6 bases). This CDR3 has 13 residues. The V gene's germline CDR1 is GTSNPN and CDR2 SVGIG (reference sequence). Trimming took 1 base from V and 1 from J, leaving 7 bases between them. This chain's CDR3 is CAWSDRVNYGYTF. In DNA, the CDR3 is TGTGCCTGGAGTGACAGGGTTAACTATGGCTACACCTTC.

The chain links TRBV4-1 to TRBJ2-2, with D perhaps matching TRBD1 (6 bases). The CDR3 totals 16 residues. Trimming stripped 1 base from V and 2 bases from J, with 11 bases between. CDR1 and CDR2 from the germline V gene are MGHRA and YSYEKL. The DNA of the CDR3 is TGCGCCAGCAGCCAAGGAACAGGGCTCAACACCGGGGAGCTGTTTTTT. This codes for CASSQGTGLNTGELFF.

This clone was observed a few times. The gene calls are TRBV4-1 and TRBJ2-7; possible D gene TRBD2, 6 bases. Germline loops: CDR1 MGHRA, CDR2 YSYEKL. The CDR3 extends over 15 amino acids. V dropped 0 bases and J dropped 7 bases, with 16 bases sitting between them. CDR3 DNA: TGCGCCAGCAGCCAAGATGGCGGGACCCTCTTTGAGCAGTACTTC. Its translation: CASSQDGGTLFEQYF.

The chain has TRBV15 and TRBJ2-4, with D possibly TRBD2 on 6 matching bases. CDR1 and CDR2 from the germline V gene are LNHNV and YYDKDF (reference sequence). This CDR3 is 15 amino acids long. Trimming stripped 0 bases from V and 0 bases from J, with 6 bases between. The CDR3 DNA reads as TGTGCCACCAGCAGAGAGGGGGGAGCCAAAAACATTCAGTACTTC. The encoded protein is CATSREGGAKNIQYF.

This clone was found a few times. This chain joins TRBV18 and TRBJ2-3; D is unresolved. The germline V gene has CDR1 KGHSH and CDR2 LQKENI. CDR3 size: 14 residues. The germline V and J ends were trimmed by 2 bases and 6 bases, with 12 bases remaining between them. CDR3 nucleotides: TGTGCCAGCTCACCAACCGGCTTCAGCGATACGCAGTATTTT. Translation: CASSPTGFSDTQYF.

The V call is TRBV7-2, the J call TRBJ2-1; TRBD1 aligns across 10 bases. The V and J ends lost 3 bases and 5 bases, in that order; junction bases with no gene match: 10. From germline, CDR1 is SGHTA and CDR2 FQGNSA. The CDR3 is 17 residues long. CDR3 amino acids: CASSFPPGQGRNNEQFF. The CDR3 DNA sequence: TGTGCCAGCAGCTTTCCCCCGGGACAGGGGAGGAACAATGAGCAGTTCTTC. Full variable domain (missing parts from reference TRBV7-2 and TRBJ2-1): GAGVSQSPSNKVTEKGKDVELRCDPISGHTALYWYRQSLGQGLEFLIYFQGNSAPDKSGLPSDRFSAERTGGSVSTLTIQRTQQEDSAVYLCASSFPPGQGRNNEQFFGPGTRLTVL.

The V and J genes are TRBV11-2 and TRBJ2-1, with D unresolved. The V end was cut by 1 base, the J end by 4 bases, with 14 bases between. This CDR3 contains 16 residues. Germline-derived CDR1 and CDR2 are SGHAT and FQNNGV. The CDR3 sequence is CASSLAIGLGYNEQFF. The CDR3 DNA reads TGTGCCAGCAGCTTAGCGATAGGGCTTGGGTACAATGAGCAGTTCTTC.

This clone occurred a few times. The chain uses TRBV6-1 and TRBJ2-7, with 9 nucleotides matching TRBD1. With 8 bases clipped from V and 3 bases from J, the junction kept 5 bases outside the gene matches. Per germline, CDR1 MNHNS and CDR2 SASEGT. The CDR3 has 13 amino acids. CDR3 coding DNA: TGTGCCAGCTCTAGACAGGGGGTCTACGAGCAGTACTTC. Its protein product is CASSRQGVYEQYF.

This clone was counted only a few times. V usage is TRBV4-2 and J usage is TRBJ2-7; D unresolved. The CDR3 extends over 14 amino acids. V lost 0 bases and J 0 bases, leaving 6 bases between the germline ends. Germline lookup yields CDR1 LGHNA and CDR2 YNFKEQ. CDR3 residues: CASSQERASYEQYF. CDR3 nucleotide sequence: TGTGCCAGCAGCCAAGAAAGGGCCTCCTACGAGCAGTACTTC.

There are a few counts of this clone. This chain joins TRBV7-2 and TRBJ1-6; 7 nucleotides agree with TRBD1. Germline CDR1 is SGHTA and CDR2 is FQGNSA. V shed 1 base and J 10 bases; nucleotides not matched to a gene: 7. CDR3 size: 15 residues. CDR3 loop: CASSLEEGAGSPLHF. The CDR3 nucleotides read TGTGCCAGCAGCTTAGAGGAGGGGGCTGGCTCACCCCTCCACTTT. Full variable domain (missing parts from reference TRBV7-2 and TRBJ1-6): GAGVSQSPSNKVTEKGKDVELRCDPISGHTALYWYRQSLGQGLEFLIYFQGNSAPDKSGLPSDRFSAERTGGSVSTLTIQRTQQEDSAVYLCASSLEEGAGSPLHFGNGTRLTVT.

This clone was picked up a small number of times. The chain joins TRBV7-9 to TRBJ2-7; 8 bases fit TRBD1. After removal of 4 bases from V and 2 bases from J, the junction contained 13 bases not matched to a gene. The length of the CDR3 is 17 residues. Germline assignment: CDR1 SEHNR and CDR2 FQNEAQ (reference sequence). The CDR3 here is CASSSQGARVGTYEQYF. CDR3 nucleotides: TGTGCCAGCAGCTCCCAGGGGGCACGAGTAGGGACCTACGAGCAGTACTTC.

V gene TRBV5-1 combines with J gene TRBJ1-5; D uncertain. Trimming shortened V by 2 bases and J by 5 bases, and 8 bases separated the two germline ends. Germline assignment: CDR1 SGHRS and CDR2 YFSETQ. The CDR3 has 13 residues. As DNA, the CDR3 is TGCGCCAGCAGCTTTACAACTGATCAGCCCCAGCATTTT. It translates to CASSFTTDQPQHF.

The V gene is TRBV5-1, the J gene TRBJ2-5, with TRBD1 matching 12 bases. This CDR3 comprises 15 residues. V was pared by 4 bases and J by 2 bases, with 3 bases of the junction left unmatched. Germline CDR1 is SGHRS and CDR2 is YFSETQ. The CDR3 nucleotides read TGCGCCAGCAGCGGGGGACAGGGGGCTCAAGAGACCCAGTACTTC. It translates to CASSGGQGAQETQYF. Together with reference TRBV5-1 and TRBJ2-5, the CDR3 gives the full variable domain: KAGVTQTPRYLIKTRGQQVTLSCSPISGHRSVSWYQQTPGQGLQFLFEYFSETQRNKGNFPGRFSGRQFSNSRSEMNVSTLELGDSALYLCASSGGQGAQETQYFGPGTRLLVL.

The CDR3 coding sequence is TGTGCCAGCAGCTTAGCTTCCGGCGGGGGGCTTAAAAAAGATACGCAGTATTTT. Translation gives CASSLASGGGLKKDTQYF. The chain is built from TRBV11-3 and TRBJ2-3; 8 bases fit TRBD2. The J segment lost 5 bases and the V segment lost 1 base, leaving 14 bases of the junction unmatched. Germline-derived CDR1 and CDR2 are SGHNT and YENEEA. This CDR3 region has 18 residues. The variable domain in full, completed from reference TRBV11-3 and TRBJ2-3, reads EAGVVQSPRYKIIEKKQPVAFWCNPISGHNTLYWYLQNLGQGPELLIRYENEEAVDDSQLPKDRFSAERLKGVDSTLKIQPAELGDSAVYLCASSLASGGGLKKDTQYFGPGTRLTVL.

The sample holds a few counts of this clone. The chain couples TRBV6-5 to TRBJ1-1; D is undetermined. There are 11 residues in the CDR3. V lost 4 bases and J lost 7, with 7 bases in between. The V gene's germline CDR1 is MNHEY and CDR2 SVGAGI. The CDR3 DNA reads TGTGCCAGCAGTTCATCTCGTGAAGCTTTCTTT. As protein: CASSSSREAFF.

The V and J genes are TRBV27 and TRBJ2-5, with D possibly being TRBD1 (5 bases). The CDR3 length is 15 residues. Trimming shortened V by 2 bases and J by 4 bases, and 14 bases separated the two germline ends. Per germline, CDR1 MNHEY and CDR2 SMNVEV (reference sequence). The DNA for the CDR3 is TGTGCCAGCAGTTTAACAAGGCAGGGTGGAGAGACCCAGTACTTC. Amino acids: CASSLTRQGGETQYF.

For the CDR3, the DNA is TGCAGCGTTCCCCGGGAGGGGAACACTGAAGCTTTCTTT. Its translation: CSVPREGNTEAFF. The rearrangement links TRBV29-1 to TRBJ1-1, with no clear D. CDR3 length: 13 amino acids. Germline V CDR1 and CDR2: SQVTM, ANQGSEA. Trimming left V 5 bases short and J 1 base short, with 11 bases between.

The chain recombines TRBV28 with TRBJ2-3; 8 bases agree with TRBD2. Germline V gene data show CDR1 as MDHEN and CDR2 as SYDVKM. The CDR3 sequence is 15 residues long. V gave up 7 bases and J gave up 5 bases; unmatched junction bases: 11. This CDR3 reads CASNGRGLVGDTQYF. The CDR3 bases are TGTGCCAGCAATGGTAGGGGACTAGTTGGAGATACGCAGTATTTT.

The gene calls are TRBV30 and TRBJ1-5, with 12 bases that match TRBD1. This CDR3 has 14 residues. After removal of 6 bases from V and 7 bases from J, the junction contained 7 bases not matched to a gene. From germline, CDR1 is GTSNPN and CDR2 SVGIG (reference sequence). CDR3 in amino acids: CACLGTGGGQPQHF. In DNA form, the CDR3 reads TGTGCCTGCCTGGGGACAGGGGGCGGCCAGCCCCAGCATTTT.

This clone was observed a handful of times. Other DNA sequences within the sample encode an identical CDR3. The gene calls are TRBV18 and TRBJ2-2; 9 bases are a match to TRBD1. Germline lookup yields CDR1 KGHSH and CDR2 LQKENI. The CDR3 consists of 15 residues. Germline trimming cut 3 bases from V and 3 bases from J; bases unmatched to any gene: 2. DNA of the CDR3: TGTGCCAGCTCACCTGGGACAGGGTACACCGGGGAGCTGTTTTTT. Translated, it gives CASSPGTGYTGELFF.

The V and J genes are TRBV5-4 and TRBJ2-5; perhaps TRBD2 as D (6 bases). There are 15 residues in the CDR3. Germline assignment: CDR1 SGHNT and CDR2 YYREEE (reference sequence). Trimming stripped 3 bases from V and 1 base from J, with 13 bases between. This CDR3 reads CASSSLGLSQETQYF. CDR3 nucleotides: TGTGCCAGCAGCTCCCTGGGACTTTCCCAAGAGACCCAGTACTTC.

This clone was found once. The genes are TRBV11-3 and TRBJ1-1; the D is unclear. Trimming shortened V by 3 bases and J by 3 bases, and 8 bases separated the two germline ends. This CDR3 region has 13 residues. Germline-derived CDR1 and CDR2 are SGHNT and YENEEA. CDR3 amino acids: CASSLQGDTEAFF. The CDR3 region has the DNA TGTGCCAGCAGCTTGCAAGGCGACACTGAAGCTTTCTTT.

This chain joins TRBV7-9 and TRBJ2-7; TRBD1 is a possible D gene (5 bases). CDR1 and CDR2 from the germline V gene are SEHNR and FQNEAQ (reference sequence). The CDR3 has 12 residues. Trimming took off 2 bases at V and 5 bases at J, with 7 bases between the two ends. The CDR3 region is CASSLQGDEQYF. In nucleotides, the CDR3 is TGTGCCAGCAGCTTACAGGGTGACGAGCAGTACTTC.